The rows below give T cell receptor beta chains drawn from one sample of a study of regulatory T cells in long-lasting Graves disease. MiXCR was run by TCRdb on the multiplex PCR reads, yielding one entry per CDR3 protein. The sample consists of over 450,000 distinct CDR3 sequences, roughly a fifth of them appearing once. Source: peripheral blood mononuclear cells (PBMCs), taken when the disease was refractory, from a patient treated with antithyroid drugs. These receptors all come from a female donor with Graves disease. CDR3s include the opening cysteine and the closing phenylalanine or tryptophan. Fields, in order: J gene, clone size, CDR3 length, D gene, V gene, CDR3 protein, CDR3 DNA. The D gene is left open where the match is weak. The size entry is marked missing in some rows and otherwise reads once, few, many or a size class.

j_gene: TRBJ2-5
abundance: few
len: 15
d_gene: TRBD1
v_gene: TRBV7-9
CDR3aa: CASSNGQGVQETQYF
CDR3nt: TGTGCCAGCAGCAACGGACAGGGGGTACAAGAGACCCAGTACTTC

j_gene: TRBJ2-7
abundance: -
len: 15
d_gene: -
v_gene: TRBV19
CDR3aa: CASSNRRRPTYEQYF
CDR3nt: TGTGCCAGTTCCAACAGACGGCGGCCGACCTACGAGCAGTACTTC

j_gene: TRBJ2-3
abundance: -
len: 15
d_gene: -
v_gene: TRBV15
CDR3aa: CATSRDNWWGDTQYF
CDR3nt: TGTGCCACCAGCAGAGATAACTGGTGGGGAGATACGCAGTATTTT

j_gene: TRBJ2-7
abundance: few
len: 14
d_gene: TRBD1
v_gene: TRBV6-1
CDR3aa: CASSKTGTVSEQYF
CDR3nt: TGTGCCAGCAGTAAGACAGGGACCGTCTCCGAGCAGTACTTC

j_gene: TRBJ2-7
abundance: many
len: 16
d_gene: TRBD2
v_gene: TRBV7-2
CDR3aa: CASSLGGTSAPGEQYF
CDR3nt: TGTGCCAGCAGCTTAGGCGGGACTAGCGCCCCGGGGGAGCAGTACTTC

j_gene: TRBJ2-7
abundance: -
len: 15
d_gene: TRBD1
v_gene: TRBV6-1
CDR3aa: CASSGFRTGVYEQYF
CDR3nt: TGTGCCAGCAGTGGATTCCGGACAGGGGTCTACGAGCAGTACTTC

j_gene: TRBJ1-2
abundance: many
len: 14
d_gene: TRBD1
v_gene: TRBV11-2
CDR3aa: CASSRQGGDYGYTF
CDR3nt: TGTGCCAGCAGTCGACAGGGGGGTGACTATGGCTACACCTTC

j_gene: TRBJ2-7
abundance: many
len: 14
d_gene: -
v_gene: TRBV6-5
CDR3aa: CASSYGQATYEQYF
CDR3nt: TGTGCCAGCAGTTACGGCCAGGCCACCTACGAGCAGTACTTC

j_gene: TRBJ1-1
abundance: -
len: 14
d_gene: -
v_gene: TRBV7-9
CDR3aa: CASSLEVLNTEAFF
CDR3nt: TGTGCCAGCAGCTTAGAGGTCCTGAACACTGAAGCTTTCTTT

j_gene: TRBJ1-1
abundance: few
len: 13
d_gene: -
v_gene: TRBV20-1
CDR3aa: CSAVKGLDTEAFF
CDR3nt: TGCAGTGCTGTAAAGGGGTTGGACACTGAAGCTTTCTTT

j_gene: TRBJ2-5
abundance: many
len: 16
d_gene: TRBD2
v_gene: TRBV28
CDR3aa: CASRARLAGLGETQYF
CDR3nt: TGTGCCAGCAGGGCCCGACTAGCGGGGTTAGGGGAGACCCAGTACTTC

j_gene: TRBJ1-5
abundance: -
len: 16
d_gene: TRBD1
v_gene: TRBV7-9
CDR3aa: CASSSYGQGVYQPQHF
CDR3nt: TGTGCCAGCAGCTCTTACGGACAGGGGGTCTATCAGCCCCAGCATTTT

j_gene: TRBJ2-2
abundance: -
len: 16
d_gene: TRBD2
v_gene: TRBV7-7
CDR3aa: CASGLAGGPNTGELFF
CDR3nt: TGTGCTAGCGGATTAGCGGGGGGCCCGAACACCGGGGAGCTGTTTTTT

j_gene: TRBJ1-2
abundance: few
len: 16
d_gene: TRBD1
v_gene: TRBV25-1
CDR3aa: CASSDPAGGADYGYTF
CDR3nt: TGTGCCAGCAGTGACCCGGCAGGGGGCGCTGACTATGGCTACACCTTC

j_gene: TRBJ2-3
abundance: -
len: 17
d_gene: TRBD2
v_gene: TRBV12-5
CDR3aa: CASGLPATSGVTDTQYF
CDR3nt: TGTGCTAGTGGTTTGCCCGCGACTAGCGGGGTAACAGATACGCAGTATTTT

j_gene: TRBJ2-2
abundance: many
len: 16
d_gene: TRBD2
v_gene: TRBV2
CDR3aa: CASRSGTSGHTGELFF
CDR3nt: TGTGCCAGCAGGTCCGGGACTAGCGGCCACACCGGGGAGCTGTTTTTT

j_gene: TRBJ1-2
abundance: -
len: 17
d_gene: -
v_gene: TRBV29-1
CDR3aa: CSAEFPSRDNPNYGYTF
CDR3nt: TGCAGCGCCGAGTTCCCCTCCCGGGACAACCCTAACTATGGCTACACCTTC

j_gene: TRBJ2-3
abundance: -
len: 14
d_gene: -
v_gene: TRBV2
CDR3aa: CASSYDRSTDTQYF
CDR3nt: TGTGCCAGCAGCTATGACAGGAGCACAGATACGCAGTATTTT

j_gene: TRBJ2-7
abundance: -
len: 15
d_gene: -
v_gene: TRBV9
CDR3aa: CASSVGGTGNYEQYF
CDR3nt: TGTGCCAGCAGCGTAGGGGGGACGGGAAACTACGAGCAGTACTTC

j_gene: TRBJ2-5
abundance: few
len: 17
d_gene: -
v_gene: TRBV3-1
CDR3aa: CASSQESNRVAKETQYF
CDR3nt: TGTGCCAGCAGCCAAGAAAGTAATCGGGTTGCTAAAGAGACCCAGTACTTC

j_gene: TRBJ2-2
abundance: many
len: 13
d_gene: -
v_gene: TRBV28
CDR3aa: CASLLINTGELFF
CDR3nt: TGTGCCAGCCTGCTCATCAACACCGGGGAGCTGTTTTTT

j_gene: TRBJ1-2
abundance: -
len: 13
d_gene: -
v_gene: TRBV18
CDR3aa: CTSSDGTNYGYTF
CDR3nt: TGTACCAGCTCAGACGGTACTAACTATGGCTACACCTTC

j_gene: TRBJ2-7
abundance: few
len: 14
d_gene: -
v_gene: TRBV5-1
CDR3aa: CASSFGRTTYEQYF
CDR3nt: TGCGCCAGCAGCTTTGGCAGAACAACCTACGAGCAGTACTTC

j_gene: TRBJ1-1
abundance: few
len: 16
d_gene: -
v_gene: TRBV20-1
CDR3aa: CSARLGGGTMNTEAFF
CDR3nt: TGCAGTGCTAGGCTTGGTGGTGGGACCATGAACACTGAAGCTTTCTTT

j_gene: TRBJ2-7
abundance: -
len: 14
d_gene: TRBD1
v_gene: TRBV6-1
CDR3aa: CASGRTGGSYEQYF
CDR3nt: TGTGCCAGCGGAAGGACAGGGGGCTCCTACGAGCAGTACTTC

j_gene: TRBJ1-1
abundance: few
len: 15
d_gene: -
v_gene: TRBV5-1
CDR3aa: CASSLVGLMNTEAFF
CDR3nt: TGCGCCAGCAGCTTGGTAGGCCTGATGAACACTGAAGCTTTCTTT

j_gene: TRBJ1-5
abundance: -
len: 17
d_gene: TRBD1
v_gene: TRBV5-5
CDR3aa: CASSQTPDRDSNQPQHF
CDR3nt: TGTGCCAGCAGCCAGACTCCCGACAGGGATAGCAATCAGCCCCAGCATTTT

j_gene: TRBJ1-2
abundance: once
len: 15
d_gene: -
v_gene: TRBV28
CDR3aa: CASSRLGAENYGYTF
CDR3nt: TGTGCCAGCTCCCGGCTGGGGGCAGAGAACTATGGCTACACCTTC

j_gene: TRBJ2-2
abundance: many
len: 14
d_gene: -
v_gene: TRBV9
CDR3aa: CASSETGNTGELFF
CDR3nt: TGTGCCAGCAGCGAGACAGGGAACACCGGGGAGCTGTTTTTT

j_gene: TRBJ2-2
abundance: -
len: 18
d_gene: TRBD1
v_gene: TRBV5-1
CDR3aa: CASSPGQGASPNTGELFF
CDR3nt: TGCGCCAGCAGCCCCGGACAGGGGGCCTCACCGAACACCGGGGAGCTGTTTTTT

j_gene: TRBJ2-3
abundance: few
len: 16
d_gene: -
v_gene: TRBV28
CDR3aa: CASSLGLKGPTDTQYF
CDR3nt: TGTGCCAGCAGTTTGGGCCTTAAGGGACCCACAGATACGCAGTATTTT

j_gene: TRBJ2-3
abundance: -
len: 16
d_gene: -
v_gene: TRBV6-5
CDR3aa: CASSYSREGTTDTQYF
CDR3nt: TGTGCCAGCAGTTACTCGAGAGAGGGCACCACAGATACGCAGTATTTT

j_gene: TRBJ2-3
abundance: -
len: 14
d_gene: TRBD2
v_gene: TRBV2
CDR3aa: CASSITSGSPTQYF
CDR3nt: TGTGCCAGCAGTATTACTAGCGGGAGTCCTACTCAGTATTTT

j_gene: TRBJ2-7
abundance: -
len: 14
d_gene: TRBD1
v_gene: TRBV4-1
CDR3aa: CASSPGDRIYEQYF
CDR3nt: TGCGCCAGCAGCCCGGGGGACAGGATCTACGAGCAGTACTTC

j_gene: TRBJ2-7
abundance: many
len: 16
d_gene: TRBD1
v_gene: TRBV6-5
CDR3aa: CASSYSSTGMRYEQYF
CDR3nt: TGTGCCAGCAGTTACTCATCGACAGGGATGCGCTACGAGCAGTACTTC

j_gene: TRBJ2-2
abundance: few
len: 13
d_gene: -
v_gene: TRBV20-1
CDR3aa: CSARDHITGELFF
CDR3nt: TGCAGTGCTAGAGATCATATCACCGGGGAGCTGTTTTTT

j_gene: TRBJ1-5
abundance: -
len: 13
d_gene: -
v_gene: TRBV5-1
CDR3aa: CASSPDNNQPQHF
CDR3nt: TGCGCCAGCAGCCCAGACAACAATCAGCCCCAGCATTTT

j_gene: TRBJ1-5
abundance: -
len: 15
d_gene: -
v_gene: TRBV19
CDR3aa: CASSIGQVSNQPQHF
CDR3nt: TGTGCCAGTAGTATAGGACAGGTTAGCAATCAGCCCCAGCATTTT

j_gene: TRBJ2-7
abundance: -
len: 15
d_gene: -
v_gene: TRBV6-5
CDR3aa: CASSYRLGAGAEQYF
CDR3nt: TGTGCCAGCAGTTACCGCCTCGGGGCAGGTGCGGAGCAGTACTTC

j_gene: TRBJ2-3
abundance: -
len: 16
d_gene: -
v_gene: TRBV28
CDR3aa: CASSSLQATSTDTQYF
CDR3nt: TGTGCCAGCAGTTCCCTACAGGCAACTAGCACAGATACGCAGTATTTT

j_gene: TRBJ2-5
abundance: many
len: 13
d_gene: -
v_gene: TRBV6-1
CDR3aa: CASSPGRFETQYF
CDR3nt: TGTGCCAGCAGCCCAGGGCGGTTCGAGACCCAGTACTTC

j_gene: TRBJ2-7
abundance: -
len: 17
d_gene: -
v_gene: TRBV12-3/TRBV12-4
CDR3aa: CASSFSNRLRAHYEQYF
CDR3nt: TGTGCCAGCAGTTTTAGTAACCGGTTAAGGGCCCACTACGAGCAGTACTTC

j_gene: TRBJ2-7
abundance: -
len: 15
d_gene: TRBD1
v_gene: TRBV7-7
CDR3aa: CASSYRQGLAYEQYF
CDR3nt: TGTGCTAGCAGCTACCGACAGGGATTAGCCTACGAGCAGTACTTC

j_gene: TRBJ1-1
abundance: many
len: 13
d_gene: -
v_gene: TRBV7-2
CDR3aa: CASTLTGGTEAFF
CDR3nt: TGTGCCAGCACGTTAACGGGGGGAACTGAAGCTTTCTTT

j_gene: TRBJ1-1
abundance: many
len: 15
d_gene: -
v_gene: TRBV28
CDR3aa: CASSFDGTLNTEAFF
CDR3nt: TGTGCCAGCAGTTTTGACGGCACCCTGAACACTGAAGCTTTCTTT

j_gene: TRBJ1-6
abundance: few
len: 12
d_gene: TRBD1
v_gene: TRBV6-1
CDR3aa: CAVGQDNSPLHF
CDR3nt: TGTGCCGTGGGACAGGATAATTCACCCCTCCACTTT

j_gene: TRBJ1-1
abundance: many
len: 15
d_gene: -
v_gene: TRBV5-1
CDR3aa: CASSFETGLNTEAFF
CDR3nt: TGCGCCAGCAGCTTTGAAACAGGCCTGAACACTGAAGCTTTCTTT

j_gene: TRBJ1-6
abundance: -
len: 16
d_gene: TRBD1
v_gene: TRBV19
CDR3aa: CASSIAGGRNNSPLHF
CDR3nt: TGTGCCAGTAGTATAGCAGGGGGCCGAAATAATTCACCCCTCCACTTT